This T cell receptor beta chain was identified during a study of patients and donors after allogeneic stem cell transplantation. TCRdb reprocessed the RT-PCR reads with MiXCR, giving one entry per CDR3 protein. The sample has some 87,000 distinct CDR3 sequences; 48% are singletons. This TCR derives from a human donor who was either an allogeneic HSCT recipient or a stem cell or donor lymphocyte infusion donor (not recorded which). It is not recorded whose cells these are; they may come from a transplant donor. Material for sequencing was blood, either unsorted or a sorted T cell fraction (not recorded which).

CDR3 sequence: CASSPSPDLGGNQPQHF. In nucleotides, the CDR3 is TGCGCCAGCAGCCCCAGTCCCGACCTGGGGGGCAATCAGCCCCAGCATTTT. The J gene is TRBJ1-5, the V gene TRBV4-1; TRBD1 is a possible D gene (5 bases). Germline V gene lookup returns CDR1 MGHRA and CDR2 YSYEKL. V was cut by 4 bases and J by 2 bases, with 18 bases left in between. CDR3 size: 17 residues.